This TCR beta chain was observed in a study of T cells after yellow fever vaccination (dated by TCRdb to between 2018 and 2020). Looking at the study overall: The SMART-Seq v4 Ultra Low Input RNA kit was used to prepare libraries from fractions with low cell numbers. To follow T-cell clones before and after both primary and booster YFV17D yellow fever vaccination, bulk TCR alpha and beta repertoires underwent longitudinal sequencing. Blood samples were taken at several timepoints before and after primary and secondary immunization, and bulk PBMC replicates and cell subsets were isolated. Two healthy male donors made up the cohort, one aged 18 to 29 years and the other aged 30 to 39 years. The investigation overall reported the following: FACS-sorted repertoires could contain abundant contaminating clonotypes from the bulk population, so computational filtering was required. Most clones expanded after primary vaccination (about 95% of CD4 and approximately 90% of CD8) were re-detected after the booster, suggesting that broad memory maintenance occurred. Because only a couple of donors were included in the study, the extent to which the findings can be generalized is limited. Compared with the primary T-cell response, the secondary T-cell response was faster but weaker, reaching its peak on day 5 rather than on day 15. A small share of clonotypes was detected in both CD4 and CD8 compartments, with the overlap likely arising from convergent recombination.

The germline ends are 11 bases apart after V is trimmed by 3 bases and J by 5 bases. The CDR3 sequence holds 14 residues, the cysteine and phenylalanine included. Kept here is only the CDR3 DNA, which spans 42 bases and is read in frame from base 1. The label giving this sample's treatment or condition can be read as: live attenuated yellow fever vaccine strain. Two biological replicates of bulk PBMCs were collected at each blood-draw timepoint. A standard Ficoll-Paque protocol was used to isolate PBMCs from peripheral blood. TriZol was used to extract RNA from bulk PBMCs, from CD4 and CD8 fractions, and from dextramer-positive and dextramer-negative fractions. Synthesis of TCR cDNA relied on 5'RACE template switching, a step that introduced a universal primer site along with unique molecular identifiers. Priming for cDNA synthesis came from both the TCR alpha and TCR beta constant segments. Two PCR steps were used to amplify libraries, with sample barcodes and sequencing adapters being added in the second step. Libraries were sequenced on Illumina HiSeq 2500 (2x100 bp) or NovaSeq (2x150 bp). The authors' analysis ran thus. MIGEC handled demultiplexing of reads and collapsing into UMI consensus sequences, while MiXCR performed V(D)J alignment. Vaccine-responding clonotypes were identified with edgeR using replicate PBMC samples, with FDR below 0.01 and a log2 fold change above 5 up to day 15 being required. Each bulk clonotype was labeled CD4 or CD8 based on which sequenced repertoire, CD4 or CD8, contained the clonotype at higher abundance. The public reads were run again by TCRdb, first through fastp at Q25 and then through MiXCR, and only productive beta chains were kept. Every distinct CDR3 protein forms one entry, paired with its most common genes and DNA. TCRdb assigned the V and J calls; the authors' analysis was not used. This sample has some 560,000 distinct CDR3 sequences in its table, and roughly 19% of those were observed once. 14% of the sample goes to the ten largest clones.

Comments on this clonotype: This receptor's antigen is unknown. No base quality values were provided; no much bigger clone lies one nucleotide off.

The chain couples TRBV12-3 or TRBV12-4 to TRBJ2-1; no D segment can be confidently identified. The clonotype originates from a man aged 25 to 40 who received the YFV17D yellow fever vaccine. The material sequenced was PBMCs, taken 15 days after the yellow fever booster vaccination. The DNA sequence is TGTGCCAGCAGTTTCTCTGAGGTCGACAATGAGCAGTTCTTC. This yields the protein CASSFSEVDNEQFF.